This is a list of T cell receptor beta chains from one sample in a study of T cells in Graves' hyperthyroidism and ophthalmopathy. TCRdb re-called the multiplex PCR reads with MiXCR, one entry per CDR3 protein. The table shows about 400,000 distinct CDR3 sequences, with under 15% occurring only once. The sequenced material came from blood. Receptors were obtained from a man younger than 35 with Graves' ophthalmopathy. Both conserved end residues are part of each CDR3. A D gene is named only where the DNA matches it firmly. A row's size may be missing; if present it is once, few, many or a size class.

TRBJ1-1 | many | TRBV29-1 | . | TGCAGCGTTGGGTACAGGGCGGACACTGAAGCTTTCTTT | CSVGYRADTEAFF
TRBJ2-7 | many | TRBV18 | . | TGTGCCAGCTCACCACCGGGCCGGCTCGGAATGCCGTACTTC | CASSPPGRLGMPYF
TRBJ2-2 | . | TRBV27 | TRBD2 | TGTGCCAGCAGTTTAATCTGGGCTAGCGGGGCAAACACCGGGGAGCTGTTTTTT | CASSLIWASGANTGELFF
TRBJ2-2 | many | TRBV10-1 | TRBD2 | TGCGCCAGCAGCCTTACTAGCGGGAGCGGAACCGGGGAGCTGTTTTTT | CASSLTSGSGTGELFF
TRBJ1-5 | many | TRBV3-1 | TRBD1 | TGTGCCAGCAGCCCGCAGGACAGGGGGCTTCAGCCCCAGCATTTT | CASSPQDRGLQPQHF
TRBJ2-6 | . | TRBV9 | . | TGTGCCAGCAGGTTCCAGGGCTCTGGGGCCAACGTCCTGACTTTC | CASRFQGSGANVLTF
TRBJ2-7 | . | TRBV20-1 | TRBD1 | TGCAGTGCTAGAGATGGGACAGGGGGCGCGACCGAGCAGTACTTC | CSARDGTGGATEQYF
TRBJ1-4 | . | TRBV20-1 | . | TGCAGTGCTAGAGATAACAGAGCGAGTGAAAAACTGTTTTTT | CSARDNRASEKLFF
TRBJ1-1 | many | TRBV6-1 | . | TGTGCCAGCAGGGGACAAGTCCTCACTGAAGCTTTCTTT | CASRGQVLTEAFF
TRBJ2-1 | . | TRBV7-6 | . | TGTGCCAGCAGCTTACCAGGGGAGAACAATGAGCAGTTCTTC | CASSLPGENNEQFF
TRBJ2-7 | many | TRBV11-2 | . | TGTGCCAGCAGTCACGGCGGGTTGAGCTCCTACGAGCAGTACTTC | CASSHGGLSSYEQYF
TRBJ2-3 | few | TRBV29-1 | TRBD2 | TGCAGCGTCGTAAGCGGGGGGGCCGCAGATACGCAGTATTTT | CSVVSGGAADTQYF
TRBJ2-7 | many | TRBV12-3/TRBV12-4 | TRBD2 | TGTGCCAGCAGTTTTTCCCCGGGACTAGCAGTCGAGCAGTACTTC | CASSFSPGLAVEQYF
TRBJ2-3 | few | TRBV7-2 | . | TGTGCCAGCAGCTTAGGGGCGCCCTTAAGCACAGATACGCAGTATTTT | CASSLGAPLSTDTQYF
TRBJ2-1 | . | TRBV10-3 | TRBD2 | TGTGCCATCAGTGGTTCTCCTAGCGGTCTTTTCTATGAGCAGTTCTTC | CAISGSPSGLFYEQFF
TRBJ2-1 | . | TRBV7-9 | . | TGTGCCAGCAGGTGGGGGGGGCCCTACAATGAGCGGTTCTTC | CASRWGGPYNERFF
TRBJ2-5 | medium-sized | TRBV6-1 | . | TGTGCCAGCAGTGAAGAGGCAGGAGGCCAAGAGACCCAGTACTTC | CASSEEAGGQETQYF
TRBJ2-1 | few | TRBV13 | . | TGTGCCAGCAAAATTGGGGGGCCCGAGCAGTTCTTC | CASKIGGPEQFF